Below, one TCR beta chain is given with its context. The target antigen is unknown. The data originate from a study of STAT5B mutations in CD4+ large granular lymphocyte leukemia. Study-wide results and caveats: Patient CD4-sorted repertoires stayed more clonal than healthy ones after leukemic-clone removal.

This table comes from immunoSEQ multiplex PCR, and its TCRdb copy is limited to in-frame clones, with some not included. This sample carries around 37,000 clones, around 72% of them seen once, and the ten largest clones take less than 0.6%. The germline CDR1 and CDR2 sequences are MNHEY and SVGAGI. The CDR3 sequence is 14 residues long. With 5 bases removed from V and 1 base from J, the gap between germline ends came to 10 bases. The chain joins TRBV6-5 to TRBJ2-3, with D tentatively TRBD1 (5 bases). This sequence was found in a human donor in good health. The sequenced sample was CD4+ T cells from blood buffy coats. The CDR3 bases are TGTGCCAGCAGTCAGGGTGTGGGCACAGATACGCAGTATTTT. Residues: CASSQGVGTDTQYF.